This T cell receptor (beta chain) appears in the sequencing data of a study of response to subunit inactivated influenza vaccine. Overall study results and limits: Only a handful of new T cells, the authors suggested, are recruited with each seasonal influenza vaccination.

TCRdb itself ran the RT-PCR reads through MiXCR, one entry per CDR3 protein. The data show about 780,000 distinct CDR3 sequences, less than 20% seen once. Comments on this clonotype: Its antigen is unknown.

CDR1 and CDR2 from the germline V gene are SGHRS and YFSETQ. This CDR3 is built from 16 residues. Trimming took 4 bases from V and 1 from J, leaving 18 bases between them. The chain employs TRBV5-1 and TRBJ2-7; D is ambiguous. Sequenced material: PBMCs from blood, taken approximately 5 days after vaccination. This clonotype was sampled from a man over 45 who received an inactivated influenza vaccine. Here the CDR3 DNA reads TGCGCCAGCAGCCCCGGAGTCGGCGCAGCGTCCTACGAGCAGTACTTC. It codes for CASSPGVGAASYEQYF.